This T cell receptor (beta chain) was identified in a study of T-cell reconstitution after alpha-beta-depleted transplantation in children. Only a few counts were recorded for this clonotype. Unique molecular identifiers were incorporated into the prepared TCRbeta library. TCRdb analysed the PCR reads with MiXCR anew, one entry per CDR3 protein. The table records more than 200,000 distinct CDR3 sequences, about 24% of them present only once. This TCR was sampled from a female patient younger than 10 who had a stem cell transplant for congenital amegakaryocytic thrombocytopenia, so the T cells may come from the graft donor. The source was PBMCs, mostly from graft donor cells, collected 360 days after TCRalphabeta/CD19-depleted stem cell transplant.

The CDR3 here is CSVVFRLADKETQYF. CDR3 nucleotides: TGCAGCGTTGTATTCCGACTAGCGGATAAAGAGACCCAGTACTTC. The chain uses TRBV29-1 and TRBJ2-5; 9 bases are shared with TRBD2. The CDR3 runs to 15 residues. Germline CDR1 reads SQVTM; CDR2 reads ANQGSEA. V gave up 4 bases and J gave up 3 bases; unmatched junction bases: 9.